In its sample, the clone carrying this T cell receptor (beta chain) was seen a few times. Alpha and beta constant-region primers primed reverse transcription of around 500 ng RNA. Separate chain-specific third strand synthesis with multiplexing indices produced the alpha and beta libraries. Each CDR3 protein gets one entry after TCRdb re-called the 5' RACE reads with MiXCR. Of about 4,400 distinct CDR3 sequences listed, roughly 8% are singletons. Trimming cost V 5 bases and J 0 bases; bases outside gene matches: 11. This CDR3 has 17 amino acids. CDR1 and CDR2 from the germline V gene are SGHAT and FQNNGV. This sample stems from a study of HIV-infected patients and healthy controls. No cell fractionation was done, so the repertoire covers all unsorted peripheral blood T cells.

Sample: blood, taken before antiretroviral therapy. V and J are TRBV11-2 and TRBJ2-3; TRBD2 aligns across 7 bases. This receptor was identified in an adult with HIV infection. The CDR3 DNA reads as TGTGCCAGCAGCAGGGGCGGGACTACGGCCAGCACAGATACGCAGTATTTT. Its protein product is CASSRGGTTASTDTQYF.